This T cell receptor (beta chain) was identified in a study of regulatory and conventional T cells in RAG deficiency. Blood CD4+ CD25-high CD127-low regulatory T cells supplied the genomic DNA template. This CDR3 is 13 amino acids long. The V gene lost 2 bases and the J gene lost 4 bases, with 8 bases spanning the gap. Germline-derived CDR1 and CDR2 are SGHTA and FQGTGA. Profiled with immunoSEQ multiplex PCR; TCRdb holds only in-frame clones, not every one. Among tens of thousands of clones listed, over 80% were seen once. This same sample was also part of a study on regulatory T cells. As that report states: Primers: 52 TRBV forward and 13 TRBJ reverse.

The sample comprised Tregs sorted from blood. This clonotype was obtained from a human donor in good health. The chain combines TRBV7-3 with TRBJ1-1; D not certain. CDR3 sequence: CASSLGVGTEAFF. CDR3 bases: TGTGCCAGCAGCTTAGGGGTTGGCACTGAAGCTTTCTTT.